This T cell receptor (beta chain) was obtained from a study of blood T cell repertoires in COVID-19. Germline lookup yields CDR1 SGHAT and CDR2 FQNNGV. Trimming pared 1 base from V and 1 base from J, leaving 16 bases between. The CDR3 has 17 residues. TCRdb's table, derived via immunoSEQ multiplex PCR, lists solely in-frame clones and lacks some. The sample lists about 55,000 clones, roughly 85% occurring once. The chain combines TRBV11-2 with TRBJ1-1, with D perhaps TRBD1 (5 bases). The source of this sequence is a human donor in a cohort sampled during active COVID-19. Sequencing input: peripheral blood. CDR3: CASSLVRVMLGNTEAFF. In DNA, the CDR3 is TGTGCCAGCAGCTTAGTCAGGGTTATGCTTGGGAACACTGAAGCTTTCTTT.